The 30 T cell receptor beta chains presented below share a single source sample, sequenced in a study of identical twins. TCRdb reanalysed the 5' RACE reads using MiXCR and keeps one entry per CDR3 protein. The top ten hold 2.9% of the sample, which has roughly 480,000 distinct CDR3 sequences, 24% seen once. The same sample was also used in a study of T cells expressing NK-cell markers.

The sample consisted of CD4+ T cells sorted from blood. The receptors stem from a woman under 30 in good health.

This clonotype was observed at least ten times. The DNA for the CDR3 is TGCGCCAGCAGCTTCAGGGAAGGCTACGAGCAGTACTTC. Translation gives CASSFREGYEQYF. This chain uses TRBV5-1 with TRBJ2-7, with D possibly being TRBD1 (5 bases). V lost 2 bases, J lost 3 bases, and 9 bases lay in between. The CDR3 runs 13 residues. The germline CDR1 and CDR2 sequences are SGHRS and YFSETQ. The variable domain in full, completed from reference TRBV5-1 and TRBJ2-7, reads KAGVTQTPRYLIKTRGQQVTLSCSPISGHRSVSWYQQTPGQGLQFLFEYFSETQRNKGNFPGRFSGRQFSNSRSEMNVSTLELGDSALYLCASSFREGYEQYFGPGTRLTVT.

This clonotype was observed many times. The V gene is TRBV5-1, the J gene TRBJ2-1; no firm D call. Trimming removed 2 bases at V and 9 bases at J, with 15 bases between. This CDR3 is 14 amino acids long. Germline V gene data show CDR1 as SGHRS and CDR2 as YFSETQ. This CDR3 is CASSFRVLSTEQFF. CDR3 in DNA: TGCGCCAGCAGCTTTCGGGTTCTTTCCACTGAGCAGTTCTTC.

CDR3 protein: CASRGGVGNTEAFF. CDR3 nucleotides: TGTGCCAGCAGAGGGGGCGTCGGGAACACTGAAGCTTTCTTT. The rearrangement links TRBV7-9 to TRBJ1-1; TRBD1 agrees at 7 bases. The germline V gene has CDR1 SEHNR and CDR2 FQNEAQ (reference sequence). J lost 1 base, V lost 6 bases, and 5 bases had no gene match. The CDR3 loop spans 14 amino acids.

The rearrangement joins TRBV7-9 to TRBJ2-5; 12 bases line up with TRBD1. The ends lost 1 base at V and 5 bases at J; junction bases unmatched: 5. Germline CDR1 reads SEHNR; CDR2 reads FQNEAQ (reference sequence). This CDR3 contains 16 residues. CDR3 coding DNA: TGTGCCAGCAGCTTAGGAGGGACAGGGGGCGAGGAGACCCAGTACTTC. Amino acids: CASSLGGTGGEETQYF.

This clonotype was recorded a few times. V gene TRBV9 combines with J gene TRBJ2-1; D might be TRBD2 (5 bases). V lost 4 bases and J lost 4, with 9 bases in between. Germline CDR1 reads SGDLS; CDR2 reads YYNGEE. This CDR3 has 13 residues. The CDR3: CASSRTVYNEQFF. As DNA, the CDR3 is TGTGCCAGCAGCCGGACTGTGTACAATGAGCAGTTCTTC.

The V call is TRBV19, the J call TRBJ2-5, with a tentative D call TRBD2 (7 bases). Germline V lookup: CDR1 LNHDA, CDR2 SQIVND (reference sequence). The CDR3 length is 12 residues. V was cut by 10 bases and J by 5 bases, with 14 bases left in between. The CDR3 nucleotides are TGTGCCACGCGGGGGCGAGTGGAGACCCAGTACTTC. This codes for CATRGRVETQYF.

This chain uses TRBV7-6 with TRBJ1-1, with D possibly matching TRBD1 (5 bases). Looked up from germline, CDR1 is SGHVS and CDR2 is FNYEAQ. CDR3 length: 15 residues. The V end lost 2 bases, the J end lost 5 bases, and 15 bases lay between the germline ends. The CDR3, as DNA: TGTGCCAGCAGCTTATCTGAGGGGTCGGGGACTGAAGCTTTCTTT. Residues: CASSLSEGSGTEAFF.

This chain uses TRBV7-3 with TRBJ2-1; 12 bases agree with TRBD2. Trimming at V came to 3 bases and at J to 10 bases, leaving 7 bases not matched to a gene. CDR1 is SGHTA and CDR2 is FQGTGA in the germline V gene. The CDR3 totals 15 residues. CDR3 sequence (DNA): TGTGCCAGCAGCTTTGCTAGCGGGGGGGCCTGGGAGCAGTTCTTC. Translation gives CASSFASGGAWEQFF.

This chain connects TRBV5-6 to TRBJ2-3, with D maybe TRBD2 (6 bases). The CDR3 is 13 amino acids. The ends were cut back, 6 bases at V and 2 bases at J, with 10 bases in the middle. Germline loops: CDR1 SGHDT, CDR2 YYEEEE. CDR3: CASTSGPTDTQYF. Here the CDR3 DNA reads TGTGCCAGCACCAGCGGGCCCACAGATACGCAGTATTTT.

The J gene is TRBJ2-4, the V gene TRBV9, with 10 bases identical to TRBD1. J was trimmed by 8 bases and V by 5 bases; bases with no gene match: 10. The CDR3 spans 15 residues. The germline V gene encodes CDR1 SGDLS and CDR2 YYNGEE. CDR3 coding DNA: TGTGCCAGCAGTCTTGGGGGACAGGGGTTTGACATTCAGTACTTC. Protein product: CASSLGGQGFDIQYF.

CDR3 loop: CASSLTSGILYNEQFF. CDR3 DNA sequence: TGCGCCAGCAGCCTGACTAGCGGGATACTCTACAATGAGCAGTTCTTC. V and J are TRBV5-1 and TRBJ2-1; 11 bases agree with TRBD2. The V gene end was trimmed by 4 bases and the J gene end by 3 bases; junction bases not matched to a gene: 6. CDR1 and CDR2 (germline): SGHRS, YFSETQ. CDR3 size: 16 residues.

This clonotype was picked up a small number of times. V gene TRBV12-3 or TRBV12-4 combines with J gene TRBJ1-1, with D uncertain. V lost 3 bases and J lost 1, with 9 bases in between. This CDR3 spans 14 amino acids. CDR3 in DNA: TGTGCCAGCAGTTTTGGCCTTCAGAACACTGAAGCTTTCTTT. Translated: CASSFGLQNTEAFF.

This clonotype appeared a few times. This sequence joins TRBV20-1 and TRBJ2-3; D is perhaps TRBD2 (5 bases). The CDR3 contains 15 residues. Germline CDR1 and CDR2: DFQATT and SNEGSKA (reference sequence). Trimming shortened V by 0 bases and J by 0 bases, and 10 bases separated the two germline ends. The CDR3 is CSARERAVSTDTQYF. CDR3 nucleotide sequence: TGCAGTGCTAGAGAGCGGGCGGTAAGCACAGATACGCAGTATTTT.

The sample holds a few counts of this clonotype. The J gene is TRBJ2-7, the V gene TRBV5-1, with 9 bases aligning to TRBD1. The CDR3 totals 17 residues. Per the germline V gene, CDR1 is SGHRS and CDR2 is YFSETQ. V shed 1 base, J shed 5 bases, and the junction held 13 bases outside the gene matches. In DNA form, the CDR3 reads TGCGCCAGCAGCTTGAAGAGCCCGGGACAGGGTCTAAACGAGCAGTACTTC. Translation: CASSLKSPGQGLNEQYF.

The chain combines TRBV20-1 with TRBJ2-6; D remains unclear. V shed 6 bases and J shed 2 bases, with 8 bases lying between them. The V gene's germline CDR1 is DFQATT and CDR2 SNEGSKA (reference sequence). The CDR3 has 13 residues. CDR3: CSARYPGANVLTF. CDR3 sequence (DNA): TGCAGTGCCCGGTACCCTGGGGCCAACGTCCTGACTTTC.

Here the CDR3 DNA reads TGCGCCAGCAGCGAGTTCTCCGGGACTAGCGGGCTAAAGCAGTTCTTC. Translated, it gives CASSEFSGTSGLKQFF. V is TRBV4-3 and J is TRBJ2-1, with 12 bases fitting TRBD2. V lost 5 bases, J lost 11 bases, and 13 bases stayed unmatched. The CDR3 extends over 16 amino acids. Germline lookup yields CDR1 LGHNA and CDR2 YSLEER.

The rearrangement uses TRBV24-1 and TRBJ1-5, with 9 bases identical to TRBD1. Germline lookup yields CDR1 KGHDR and CDR2 SFDVKD. The V gene end was trimmed by 4 bases and the J gene end by 1 base; junction bases not matched to a gene: 4. This CDR3 region has 16 residues. The CDR3 region is CATSEAGQGSNQPQHF. The CDR3 nucleotides are TGTGCCACCAGTGAAGCCGGACAGGGGAGCAATCAGCCCCAGCATTTT.

The gene calls are TRBV10-3 and TRBJ2-5; D is perhaps TRBD2 (5 bases). The CDR3 is 14 amino acids. Germline V gives CDR1 ENHRY, CDR2 SYGVKD. Trimming removed 6 bases at V and 2 bases at J, with 13 bases between. The CDR3 here is CAIRDSANQETQYF. CDR3 DNA: TGTGCCATCAGGGATAGCGCCAATCAAGAGACCCAGTACTTC.

This clonotype was counted many times. The V call is TRBV10-3, the J call TRBJ1-1, with TRBD1 identical over 7 bases. With 4 bases clipped from V and 1 base from J, the junction kept 0 bases outside the gene matches. The CDR3 contains 13 residues. Germline loops: CDR1 ENHRY, CDR2 SYGVKD. Here the CDR3 reads CAISGQGNTEAFF. For the CDR3, the DNA is TGTGCCATCAGTGGACAGGGGAACACTGAAGCTTTCTTT.

V gene TRBV5-1 combines with J gene TRBJ2-7; a possible D gene is TRBD1 (5 bases). The germline V gene encodes CDR1 SGHRS and CDR2 YFSETQ. V was cut by 6 bases and J by 6 bases, with 16 bases left in between. The CDR3 runs to 13 residues. DNA for the CDR3: TGCGCCAGCACTCCCAGGGCCGACGGCGAGCAGTACTTC. This sequence encodes CASTPRADGEQYF.

This chain uses TRBV5-1 with TRBJ2-5; the D gene is possibly TRBD2 (6 bases). The CDR3 is 13 amino acids. The V end was cut by 4 bases, the J end by 2 bases, with 9 bases between. Germline assignment: CDR1 SGHRS and CDR2 YFSETQ. As DNA, the CDR3 is TGCGCCAGCAGCCACGGAGGGCAAGAGACCCAGTACTTC. Protein: CASSHGGQETQYF.

Here the CDR3 reads CAISDIAGGPYSAYNEQFF. The CDR3 nucleotides read TGTGCCATCAGTGATATAGCGGGGGGTCCTTATAGCGCCTACAATGAGCAGTTCTTC. The chain combines TRBV10-3 with TRBJ2-1; the match to TRBD2 covers 10 bases. The CDR3 contains 19 residues. CDR1 is ENHRY, CDR2 SYGVKD, per germline. V shed 3 bases and J 2 bases; nucleotides not matched to a gene: 13.

This clonotype was seen a handful of times. The gene calls are TRBV9 and TRBJ2-2; D unresolved. Germline V gene lookup returns CDR1 SGDLS and CDR2 YYNGEE. The CDR3 is 16 residues long. V dropped 4 bases and J dropped 2 bases, with 15 bases sitting between them. The CDR3, as DNA: TGTGCCAGCAGCCTCAAGGCCAGGATCAACACCGGGGAGCTGTTTTTT. Its protein product is CASSLKARINTGELFF.

This sequence joins TRBV15 and TRBJ2-7, with a weak D call TRBD1 (6 bases). The ends were cut back, 0 bases at V and 3 bases at J, with 12 bases in the middle. This CDR3 spans 15 amino acids. The germline V gene encodes CDR1 LNHNV and CDR2 YYDKDF (reference sequence). The CDR3 region is CATSREGQGIYEQYF. Written as DNA, the CDR3 is TGTGCCACCAGCAGAGAAGGGCAGGGGATCTACGAGCAGTACTTC.

This clonotype showed up just a few times. The rearrangement uses TRBV7-9 and TRBJ1-1, with D possibly matching TRBD1 (6 bases). V was cut by 5 bases and J by 7 bases, with 14 bases left in between. CDR3 length: 13 residues. CDR1 SEHNR and CDR2 FQNEAQ come from the germline V gene (reference sequence). CDR3 sequence reads: CASSKQGGIEAFF. CDR3 DNA sequence: TGTGCCAGCAGCAAACAGGGTGGTATTGAAGCTTTCTTT.

This clonotype has more than one count but fewer than ten. The CDR3 loop reads CASSYSGLDNSPLHF. Here the CDR3 DNA reads TGTGCCAGCAGTTACAGTGGTCTGGATAATTCACCCCTCCACTTT. The chain combines TRBV6-2 or TRBV6-3 with TRBJ1-6; D is unresolved. The CDR3 spans 15 residues. Germline lookup yields CDR1 MNHEY and CDR2 SVGEGT. V was clipped by 2 bases and J by 5 bases, with 10 bases between them.

This clonotype was picked up many times. This rearrangement joins TRBV25-1 to TRBJ1-1; TRBD1 might be the D (5 bases). This CDR3 is built from 12 residues. Germline V lookup: CDR1 MGHDK, CDR2 SYGVNS. Trimming took off 8 bases at V and 1 base at J, with 8 bases between the two ends. The CDR3 sequence: CASCTGNTEAFF. The CDR3 region has the DNA TGTGCCAGCTGTACAGGGAACACTGAAGCTTTCTTT.

This chain connects TRBV7-3 to TRBJ1-1, with 7 nucleotides matching TRBD1. Per the germline V gene, CDR1 is SGHTA and CDR2 is FQGTGA. CDR3 size: 14 residues. V lost 3 bases to trimming and J lost 4 bases; unmatched junction nucleotides: 5. The DNA for the CDR3 is TGTGCCAGCAGCTTTTCAGGGGGAGTCACTGAAGCTTTCTTT. Its protein product is CASSFSGGVTEAFF.

The chain links TRBV11-2 to TRBJ2-3, with TRBD2 identical over 13 bases. The CDR3 spans 16 residues. V was clipped by 5 bases and J by 6 bases; unmatched bases: 8. The germline gives CDR1 SGHAT, CDR2 FQNNGV. CDR3 region: CASSKWTSGGGDTQYF. The DNA of the CDR3 is TGTGCCAGCAGCAAGTGGACTAGCGGGGGCGGGGATACGCAGTATTTT.

This clonotype was recorded a few times. The gene calls are TRBV20-1 and TRBJ2-3; D gene uncertain. Germline-derived CDR1 and CDR2 are DFQATT and SNEGSKA (reference sequence). The V gene lost 5 bases and the J gene lost 4 bases, with 10 bases spanning the gap. This CDR3 has 12 residues. Here the CDR3 reads CSASRGSDTQYF. Written as DNA, the CDR3 is TGCAGTGCTTCCCGAGGATCAGATACGCAGTATTTT.